The 27 T cell receptor beta chains below come from one sample, sequenced in a study of CXCR3-negative and CXCR3-positive naive CD8 T cells. The method, 5' RACE with UMI labels, was used to prepare the TRB cDNA libraries. TCRdb derives one entry per CDR3 protein from the 5' RACE reads, leaving out DNA. The sample totals 25,000 to 35,000 distinct CDR3 sequences. Sequencing input: memory CD8+ T cells from blood. The source is a human donor in good health. Some clones in this sample may be carry-over from other donors' samples.

The chain combines TRBV15 with TRBJ2-3; lacking DNA, the TRBD1 call made by TCRdb goes unchecked. Germline loops: CDR1 LNHNV, CDR2 YYDKDF (reference sequence). This CDR3 has 15 residues. The CDR3 region is CATSRVRGEADTQYF.

The chain is built from TRBV4-2 and TRBJ2-2; without DNA, the TCRdb call of TRBD2 cannot be checked. The CDR3 consists of 17 residues. Germline V gene data show CDR1 as LGHNA and CDR2 as YNFKEQ. The chain's CDR3 is CASSPGTSGIYTGELFF.

The chain carries TRBV20-1 and TRBJ2-7. Germline-derived CDR1 and CDR2 are DFQATT and SNEGSKA (reference sequence). The CDR3 sequence is 12 residues long. CDR3 in amino acids: CSGRLTDYEQYF.

This chain's CDR3 is CASSLARLPETQYF. V usage is TRBV7-9 and J usage is TRBJ2-5. CDR3 length equals 14 residues. Germline-derived CDR1 and CDR2 are SEHNR and FQNEAQ (reference sequence).

The chain has TRBV29-1 and TRBJ2-5. This CDR3 is 15 amino acids long. Germline CDR1 SQVTM, CDR2 ANQGSEA. CDR3 amino acids: CSVEVVRGVQETQYF.

CDR3: CASSSGQGTDGYTF. The chain carries TRBV7-8 and TRBJ1-2; the TRBD1 assignment by TCRdb is unverifiable without DNA. Per germline, CDR1 SGHVS and CDR2 FQNEAQ. This CDR3 region has 14 residues. Looking up the rest from reference TRBV7-8 and TRBJ1-2 gives the full variable domain: GAGVSQSPRYKVAKRGQDVALRCDPISGHVSLFWYQQALGQGPEFLTYFQNEAQLDKSGLPSDRFFAERPEGSVSTLKIQRTQQEDSAVYLCASSSGQGTDGYTFGSGTRLTVV.

This chain uses TRBV5-1 with TRBJ2-7; TCRdb proposes TRBD1, but this gene call is untestable without DNA. Per germline, CDR1 SGHRS and CDR2 YFSETQ. The CDR3 is made up of 15 amino acids. The CDR3 loop reads CASSGRGEKSYEQYF.

The rearrangement links TRBV4-3 to TRBJ2-5. Germline V gene sequence: CDR1 LGHNA, CDR2 YSLEER. The CDR3 is 13 amino acids. This chain's CDR3 is CASSQDRSETQYF.

This sequence joins TRBV5-1 and TRBJ2-3. CDR1 and CDR2 from the germline V gene are SGHRS and YFSETQ. The CDR3 length is 15 residues. This CDR3 reads CASSQDPTLGDTQYF.

V gene TRBV15 combines with J gene TRBJ2-7. CDR1 is LNHNV, CDR2 YYDKDF, per germline (reference sequence). CDR3 length: 14 residues. The CDR3 protein is CATSNGGSSYEQYF.

V usage is TRBV20-1 and J usage is TRBJ2-5; as DNA is missing, the TRBD2 call by TCRdb cannot be tested. Germline assignment: CDR1 DFQATT and CDR2 SNEGSKA (reference sequence). CDR3 length equals 11 residues. The CDR3 sequence is CSAKSRETQYF.

The chain is built from TRBV29-1 and TRBJ2-1; the TCRdb D gene call, TRBD2, has no DNA to confirm it. Germline V gives CDR1 SQVTM, CDR2 ANQGSEA. The CDR3 loop spans 13 amino acids. This CDR3 reads CSQLAGLYNEQFF.

The rearrangement uses TRBV15 and TRBJ2-5; TCRdb's assignment of TRBD2 cannot be checked, as there is no DNA. The CDR3 is 17 residues long. The germline gives CDR1 LNHNV, CDR2 YYDKDF (reference sequence). The CDR3 region is CATSSGSLAGLEETQYF.

This chain joins TRBV6-2 or TRBV6-3 and TRBJ2-4; checking the TCRdb D call of TRBD1 is not possible without DNA. The CDR3 contains 15 residues. Per the germline V gene, CDR1 is MNHEY and CDR2 is SVGEGT. This CDR3 reads CASSRSRQGADIQYF.

The rearrangement joins TRBV29-1 to TRBJ2-7; the TCRdb D gene call, TRBD1, has no DNA to confirm it. The CDR3 runs 15 residues. From germline, CDR1 is SQVTM and CDR2 ANQGSEA. The CDR3 sequence is CSVVSDSSVSYEQYF.

The chain recombines TRBV10-3 with TRBJ2-7; the D gene TCRdb calls, TRBD1, cannot be checked with no DNA. The length of the CDR3 is 16 residues. Per germline, CDR1 ENHRY and CDR2 SYGVKD. CDR3 amino acids: CAISEFTDRVSYEQYF.

The rearrangement joins TRBV6-2 or TRBV6-3 to TRBJ2-7; lacking DNA, the TRBD1 call made by TCRdb goes unchecked. This CDR3 has 17 residues. Germline loops: CDR1 MNHEY, CDR2 SVGEGT. The CDR3 sequence: CASSYSISGTGLHEQYF.

The chain combines TRBV5-1 with TRBJ2-3; no DNA is available, so the TRBD1 call from TCRdb remains unchecked. This CDR3 comprises 15 residues. CDR1 and CDR2 from the germline V gene are SGHRS and YFSETQ. CDR3 region: CASSGTLDLRDTQYF.

CDR3 sequence: CASSPPSGNKHEQYF. This chain links TRBV7-2 with TRBJ2-7; TCRdb reports TRBD2, a call that lacks DNA to check it against. Germline-derived CDR1 and CDR2 are SGHTA and FQGNSA. The length of the CDR3 is 15 residues.

J is TRBJ2-1 and V is TRBV27; the TCRdb call, TRBD1, lacks DNA for checking. Looked up from germline, CDR1 is MNHEY and CDR2 is SMNVEV (reference sequence). This CDR3 spans 15 amino acids. CDR3 sequence: CASSLLAGGYNEQFF.

The rearrangement joins TRBV2 to TRBJ2-7; with no DNA, the TCRdb D assignment of TRBD2 cannot be verified. Germline values: CDR1 SNHLY, CDR2 FYNNEI. The CDR3 sequence is 15 residues long. The CDR3 spells CASSEGLAGSYEQYF.

V and J are TRBV20-1 and TRBJ1-1; TCRdb returns TRBD1, unconfirmable since there is no DNA. Germline values: CDR1 DFQATT, CDR2 SNEGSKA (reference sequence). The CDR3 extends over 14 amino acids. The CDR3 sequence: CSARVGGKDTEAFF.

The chain joins TRBV7-9 to TRBJ2-5; the TCRdb call, TRBD1, lacks DNA for checking. Germline V gives CDR1 SEHNR, CDR2 FQNEAQ (reference sequence). This CDR3 is 14 amino acids long. CDR3: CASRSPHTGETQYF.

This clonotype is identified as medium-sized from frequency. The chain joins TRBV4-3 to TRBJ2-7; TCRdb's D call of TRBD1 is untestable without DNA. Per germline, CDR1 LGHNA and CDR2 YSLEER. This CDR3 has 17 residues. The CDR3 loop is CASSHTSSGTGAHEQYF.

This chain joins TRBV4-3 and TRBJ2-7; TCRdb's assignment of TRBD1 cannot be checked, as there is no DNA. Germline V CDR1 and CDR2: LGHNA, YSLEER. The CDR3 loop spans 14 amino acids. CDR3 loop: CASSQGTGVYEQYF.

This rearrangement joins TRBV5-1 to TRBJ2-3; absent DNA, TCRdb's TRBD1 call cannot be checked. Germline CDR1 reads SGHRS; CDR2 reads YFSETQ. The CDR3 is 16 residues long. The CDR3 protein is CASGGGGFPHTDTQYF.

The chain has TRBV12-3 or TRBV12-4 and TRBJ2-3. This CDR3 has 15 amino acids. This chain's CDR3 is CASIKRASSTDTQYF.